This record looks at one T cell receptor beta chain sequence and its context. Its recognized antigen is unknown. At one boundary the junction diverges from the germline segment, which might be a read error. Genomic DNA served as template for TCR beta VDJ combination and CDR3 sequence profiling. TCR repertoire sequencing was run on an Illumina HiSeq 2000. The study's processing was this. Repertoire assessment relied on Simpson's diversity index, CDR3 size and DJ length profiles, and TRBV/TRBJ rearrangement plots. The most abundant DNA sequence in the deep sequencing data was taken as the immunodominant clone. CDR3 amino acid sequences were screened for sharing across subjects and were compared with published repertoires and the VDJdb database. The public reads were quality trimmed at Q25 with fastp and then assembled into clones with MiXCR by TCRdb, keeping productive beta chains. Rows matching on CDR3 protein sequence are summarized as one entry with the most common DNA and genes. These V and J calls are TCRdb output, not the study's own analysis. Within this sample are fewer than 250,000 distinct CDR3 sequences, with 40% to 50% of them counted one time only. The ten largest account for over 7.5% of the sample.

The data originate from a study of CD8+CD57+ T cells in acquired aplastic anemia (dated by TCRdb to the late 2010s). In the study overall: DNA extracted from sorted CD4+ and CD8+ cells had a mean of roughly 3.4 ug, with a range of 0.2 to 27.4 ug. CD8+CD57+ expansion was defined as frequency above the mean frequency observed in healthy subjects.

CDR1 and CDR2, per the germline V gene (reference sequence), are PRHDT and FYEKMQ. From its cysteine to its phenylalanine, the CDR3 spans 13 amino acids. Left in the record is the CDR3 DNA by itself, 39 bases read in frame from the first base. The patients picked for sequencing were ones in whom flow cytometry had shown an expansion of CD8+CD57+ cells. All patients had severe acquired aplastic anemia diagnosed by International Study of Aplastic Anemia and Agranulocytosis and Camitta criteria. At the time blood was sampled, none of the patients had received any therapy. TCR repertoires of sorted CD4+ and CD8+ blood T cells from severe aplastic anemia patients and healthy subjects were deep-sequenced in the study. In the USA, patient enrollment took place under clinicaltrials.gov protocols 00001620, 01623167, 00001397, 00071045, 00081523 and 00961064. Ficoll-Paque density gradient centrifugation was used to isolate peripheral blood mononuclear cells. Before DNA was extracted, CD4+ and CD8+ T cells were sorted using either FACS or magnetic beads.

What the work shows at the level of the full study, not this receptor alone: Twenty-nine CD8+ CDR3 sequences were found in both patients and controls but appeared to be highly expressed in patients and within the immunodominant clones of the patients. Patients and healthy controls showed no significant difference in CD8+ Simpson's diversity (P=0.060).

The sequenced sample was sorted CD4+, CD8+, or CD8+CD57+ T cells (not recorded which) from PBMCs. The rearranged chain carries TRBV13 and TRBJ2-4; the junction holds 10 bases that match TRBD1. The receptor was isolated from a human donor with aplastic anemia. The CDR3 region: CACSKGQGGIQYF. The nucleotide sequence is TGTGCCTGCAGCAAAGGACAGGGGGGCATTCAGTACTTC.